The 6 T cell receptor beta chains below all came from one sample that was sequenced in a study of blood T cell repertoires in COVID-19. This table comes from immunoSEQ multiplex PCR, and its TCRdb copy is limited to in-frame clones, with some not included. The sample has 140,000 or so clones, approximately 90% seen once; the top ten hold 8.6%. The sequenced material came from peripheral blood. These receptors all stem from a woman aged 45-60 years with active or convalescent COVID-19.

CDR3 amino acids: CASSTAGDRAGEQYF. CDR3 DNA: TGTGCCAGCAGTACCGCAGGGGACAGGGCCGGCGAGCAGTACTTC. This rearrangement joins TRBV28 to TRBJ2-7, with 9 bases fitting TRBD1. Germline V gives CDR1 MDHEN, CDR2 SYDVKM. The length of the CDR3 is 15 residues. Trimming at V came to 5 bases and at J to 6 bases, leaving 11 bases not matched to a gene. Using reference TRBV28 and TRBJ2-7 for the parts outside the CDR3, the full variable domain is DVKVTQSSRYLVKRTGEKVFLECVQDMDHENMFWYRQDPGLGLRLIYFSYDVKMKEKGDIPEGYSVSREKKERFSLILESASTNQTSMYLCASSTAGDRAGEQYFGPGTRLTVT.

The chain links TRBV11-2 to TRBJ2-1; 13 bases fit TRBD2. The germline V gene encodes CDR1 SGHAT and CDR2 FQNNGV. The CDR3 is 14 residues long. Trimming cost V 5 bases and J 5 bases; bases outside gene matches: 0. The CDR3 spells CASSGLAGDNEQFF. CDR3 bases: TGTGCCAGCAGCGGACTAGCGGGGGACAATGAGCAGTTCTTC. Supplemented by reference TRBV11-2 and TRBJ2-1, the full variable domain reads EAGVAQSPRYKIIEKRQSVAFWCNPISGHATLYWYQQILGQGPKLLIQFQNNGVVDDSQLPKDRFSAERLKGVDSTLKIQPAKLEDSAVYLCASSGLAGDNEQFFGPGTRLTVL.

This sequence joins TRBV30 and TRBJ2-2, with 9 bases lining up with TRBD2. Germline V CDR1 and CDR2: GTSNPN, SVGIG (reference sequence). The CDR3 has 15 amino acids. Trimming removed 4 bases from V and 7 bases from J; junction bases left unmatched: 10. CDR3 in DNA: TGTGCCTGGAAGCCTAGCGGGACTTTGATCGGGGAGCTGTTTTTT. Translated: CAWKPSGTLIGELFF.

The gene calls are TRBV28 and TRBJ2-5; TRBD1 matches 9 bases. V dropped 4 bases and J dropped 4; count of bases not matched to a gene: 13. The CDR3 length is 17 residues. Germline V gene lookup returns CDR1 MDHEN and CDR2 SYDVKM. This CDR3 is CASSSRWGTGSRETQYF. For the CDR3, the DNA is TGTGCCAGCAGTTCCCGGTGGGGGACAGGGTCAAGAGAGACCCAGTACTTC.

J is TRBJ1-2 and V is TRBV6-6; TRBD1 aligns across 7 bases. CDR3 size: 15 residues. Germline V CDR1 and CDR2: MNHNY, SVGAGI (reference sequence). The ends lost 0 bases at V and 6 bases at J; junction bases unmatched: 7. CDR3 loop: CASSYSLDRANGYTF. The CDR3 DNA reads as TGTGCCAGCAGTTACTCGCTCGACAGGGCGAATGGCTACACCTTC.

The chain uses TRBV5-1 and TRBJ2-1, with TRBD2 matching 11 bases. With V trimmed by 4 bases and J by 8 bases, 14 bases remained unmatched. Per the germline V gene, CDR1 is SGHRS and CDR2 is YFSETQ. This CDR3 has 17 residues. In DNA, the CDR3 is TGCGCCAGCAGCCGAGGGACTAGCGGTTACCCAACGGATGAGCAGTTCTTC. It is translated as CASSRGTSGYPTDEQFF.